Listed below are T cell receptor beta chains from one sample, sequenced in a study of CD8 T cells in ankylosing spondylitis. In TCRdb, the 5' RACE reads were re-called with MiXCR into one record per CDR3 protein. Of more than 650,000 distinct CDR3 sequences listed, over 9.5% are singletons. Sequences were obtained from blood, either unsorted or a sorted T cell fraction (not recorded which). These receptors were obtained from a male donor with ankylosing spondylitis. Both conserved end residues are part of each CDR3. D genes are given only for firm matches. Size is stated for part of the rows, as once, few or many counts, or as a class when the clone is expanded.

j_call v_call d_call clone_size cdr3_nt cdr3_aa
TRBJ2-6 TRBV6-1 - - TGTGCCAGCAGTGAGGACGGACACTCTGGGGCCAACGTCCTGACTTTC CASSEDGHSGANVLTF
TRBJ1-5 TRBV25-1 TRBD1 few TGTGCCAGCAGTGCAGGGGGTTATCAGCCCCAGCATTTT CASSAGGYQPQHF
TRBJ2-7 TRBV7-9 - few TGTGCCAGCAGCCCCAGAGCTGGTACCTACGAGCAGTACTTC CASSPRAGTYEQYF
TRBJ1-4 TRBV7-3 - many TGTGCCAGCAGCCCAAAGAGAGTTTTGGGGCGAGAAAAACTGTTTTTT CASSPKRVLGREKLFF
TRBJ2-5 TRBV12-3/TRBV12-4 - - TGTGCCAGCAGTTACTTGGCGGCTGGGGAGACCCAGTACTTC CASSYLAAGETQYF
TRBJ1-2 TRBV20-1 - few TGCAGTGCAATCCGGGACCTCAACGACCATGGCTACACCTTC CSAIRDLNDHGYTF
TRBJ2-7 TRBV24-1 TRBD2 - TGTGCCACCAGTGAATCTACTAGCGGGGGGATTTACTTC CATSESTSGGIYF
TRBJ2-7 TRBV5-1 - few TGCGCCAGCAGCTTGGGGACGGAGACTGGCGAGCAGTACTTC CASSLGTETGEQYF
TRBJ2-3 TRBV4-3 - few TGCGCCAGCAGCCAAGAGTATTTT CASSQEYF
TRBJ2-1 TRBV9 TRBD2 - TGTGCCAGCAGCTCTAGCGGGGGATATAACAATGAGCAGTTCTTC CASSSSGGYNNEQFF
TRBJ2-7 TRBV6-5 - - TGTGCCATAGGATACTACGAGCAGTACTTC CAIGYYEQYF
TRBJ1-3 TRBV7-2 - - TGTGCCAGCAGCTTGCCAGGTTCCCGCTCTGGAAACACCATATATTTT CASSLPGSRSGNTIYF
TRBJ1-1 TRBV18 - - TGTGCCAGCTCATCACGACAGGAGAACACTGAAGCTTTCTTT CASSSRQENTEAFF
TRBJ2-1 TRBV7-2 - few TGTGCCAGCAGCTCGAAAACGGCGCGGGACGGGTTCTTC CASSSKTARDGFF
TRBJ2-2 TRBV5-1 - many TGCGCCAGCAGCTTGGGGAGTCCGAACACCGGGGAGCTGTTTTTT CASSLGSPNTGELFF
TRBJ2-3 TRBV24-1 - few TGTGCCACCAGTGATTTAGGAACCAGGACCCAATTT CATSDLGTRTQF
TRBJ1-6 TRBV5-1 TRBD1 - TGCGCCAGCAGCCGCGACAGGGGAGGGAATAATTCACCCCTCCACTTT CASSRDRGGNNSPLHF
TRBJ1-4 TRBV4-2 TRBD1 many TGTGCCAGCAGCCAGACAGGGGCCACTAATGAAAAACTGTTTTTT CASSQTGATNEKLFF
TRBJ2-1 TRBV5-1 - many TGCGCCAGCAGCTTGCCCCACGGCCATGAGCAGTTCTTC CASSLPHGHEQFF
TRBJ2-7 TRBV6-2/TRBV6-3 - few TGTGCCAGCAGACCGTCTTCCGGGCTCCAGTACTTC CASRPSSGLQYF
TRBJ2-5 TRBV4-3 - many TGCGCCAGCAGTGGAGGAACCCAAGAGACCCAGTACTTC CASSGGTQETQYF
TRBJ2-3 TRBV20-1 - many TGCAGTGCTAGAGATGTAGATACGCAGTATTTT CSARDVDTQYF
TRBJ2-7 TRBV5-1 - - TGCGCCAGCAGCTTGGTCGCCGAATTGGGGGAGCAGTACTTC CASSLVAELGEQYF
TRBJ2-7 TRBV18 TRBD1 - TGTGCCAGTCCGGGACAGGTGAGCGGCGAGCAGTACTTC CASPGQVSGEQYF
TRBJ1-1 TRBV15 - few TGTGCCACCAGCAGAGATGTAGGGAGCCCTGAAGCTTTCTTT CATSRDVGSPEAFF
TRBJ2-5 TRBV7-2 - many TGTGCCAGCAGCTTAAGGTTCGGGGAGACCCAGTACTTC CASSLRFGETQYF
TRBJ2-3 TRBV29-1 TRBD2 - TGCAGCGTTCCCAGCGGGGGGGCGGGGGATACGCAGTATTTT CSVPSGGAGDTQYF
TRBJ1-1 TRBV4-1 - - TGCGCCAGCAGCCAAGTCGCTCGGACACGCCCGAGGACTGAAGCTTTCTTT CASSQVARTRPRTEAFF
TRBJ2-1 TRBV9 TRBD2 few TGTGCCAGCAGCGGAGGACTAGCGGGAGGGGAAAATGAGCAGTTCTTC CASSGGLAGGENEQFF
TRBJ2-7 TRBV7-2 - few TGTGCCAGCAGCTTAGCACAGGACTCCCTCGGGCAGTACTTC CASSLAQDSLGQYF
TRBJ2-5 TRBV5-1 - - TGCGCCAGCAGGAGTGTCGGAGCCCCAGAGACCCAGTACTTC CASRSVGAPETQYF
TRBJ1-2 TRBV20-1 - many TGCAGTGCTCGACACGCTGCTAACTATGGCTACACCTTC CSARHAANYGYTF
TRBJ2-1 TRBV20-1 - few TGCAGTGGTAGCCGGGACGGGGTCGTGGATGAGCAGTTCTTC CSGSRDGVVDEQFF
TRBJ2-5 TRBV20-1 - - TGCAGTGCTTCCGGGAACATGGAGACCCAGTACTTC CSASGNMETQYF
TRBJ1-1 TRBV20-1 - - TGCAGTGCTAGATTATCTGAAGCTTTCTTT CSARLSEAFF
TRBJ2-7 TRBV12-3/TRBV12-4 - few TGTGCCAGCACCCCCTCTGCGACAGGTACCTACGAGCAGTACTTC CASTPSATGTYEQYF
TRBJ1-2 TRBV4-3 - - TGCGCCAGCAGCATGATCAGGGGTCTGGACCCCTATGGCTACACCTTC CASSMIRGLDPYGYTF